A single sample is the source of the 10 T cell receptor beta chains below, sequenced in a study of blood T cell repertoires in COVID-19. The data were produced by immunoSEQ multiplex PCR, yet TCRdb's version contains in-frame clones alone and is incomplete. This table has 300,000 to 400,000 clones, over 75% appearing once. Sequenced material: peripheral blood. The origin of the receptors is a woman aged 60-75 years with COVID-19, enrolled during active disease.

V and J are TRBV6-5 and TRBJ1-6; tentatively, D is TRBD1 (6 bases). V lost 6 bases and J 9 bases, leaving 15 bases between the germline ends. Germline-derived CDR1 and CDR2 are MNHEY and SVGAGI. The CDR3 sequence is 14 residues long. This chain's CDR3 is CASRGDTGSSPLHF. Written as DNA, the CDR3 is TGTGCCAGCAGGGGGGACACTGGGAGTTCACCCCTCCACTTT.

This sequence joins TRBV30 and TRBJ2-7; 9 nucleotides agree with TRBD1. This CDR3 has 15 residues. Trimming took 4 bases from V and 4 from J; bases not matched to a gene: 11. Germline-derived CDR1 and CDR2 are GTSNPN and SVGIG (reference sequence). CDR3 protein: CAWKRADRGSYEQYF. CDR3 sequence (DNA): TGTGCCTGGAAACGCGCCGACAGGGGGTCTTACGAGCAGTACTTC. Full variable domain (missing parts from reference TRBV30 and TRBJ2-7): SQTIHQWPATLVQPVGSPLSLECTVEGTSNPNLYWYRQAAGRGLQLLFYSVGIGQISSEVPQNLSASRPQDRQFILSSKKLLLSDSGFYLCAWKRADRGSYEQYFGPGTRLTVT.

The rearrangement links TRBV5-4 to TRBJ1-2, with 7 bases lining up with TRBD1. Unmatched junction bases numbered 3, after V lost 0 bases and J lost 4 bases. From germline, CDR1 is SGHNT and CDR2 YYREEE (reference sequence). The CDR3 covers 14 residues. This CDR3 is CASSLDRGIYGYTF. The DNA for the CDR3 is TGTGCCAGCAGCTTGGACAGGGGTATCTATGGCTACACCTTC.

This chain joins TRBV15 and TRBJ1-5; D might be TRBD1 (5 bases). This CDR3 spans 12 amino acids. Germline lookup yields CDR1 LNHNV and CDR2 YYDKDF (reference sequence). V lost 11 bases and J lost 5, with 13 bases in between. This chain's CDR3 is CALRQPHQPQHF. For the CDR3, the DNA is TGTGCCCTACGACAGCCCCATCAGCCCCAGCATTTT.

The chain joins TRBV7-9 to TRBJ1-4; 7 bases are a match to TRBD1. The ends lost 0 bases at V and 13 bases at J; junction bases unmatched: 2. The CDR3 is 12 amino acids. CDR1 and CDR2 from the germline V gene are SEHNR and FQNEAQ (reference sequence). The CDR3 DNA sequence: TGTGCCAGCAGCTTAGCCGACAGGGCACTGTTTTTT. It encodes CASSLADRALFF.

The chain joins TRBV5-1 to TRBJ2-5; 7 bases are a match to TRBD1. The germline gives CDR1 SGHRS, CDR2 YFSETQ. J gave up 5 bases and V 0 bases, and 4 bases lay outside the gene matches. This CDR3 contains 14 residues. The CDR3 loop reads CASSLGQGWETQYF. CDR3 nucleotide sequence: TGCGCCAGCAGCTTGGGACAGGGATGGGAGACCCAGTACTTC. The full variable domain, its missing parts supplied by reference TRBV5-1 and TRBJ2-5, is KAGVTQTPRYLIKTRGQQVTLSCSPISGHRSVSWYQQTPGQGLQFLFEYFSETQRNKGNFPGRFSGRQFSNSRSEMNVSTLELGDSALYLCASSLGQGWETQYFGPGTRLLVL.

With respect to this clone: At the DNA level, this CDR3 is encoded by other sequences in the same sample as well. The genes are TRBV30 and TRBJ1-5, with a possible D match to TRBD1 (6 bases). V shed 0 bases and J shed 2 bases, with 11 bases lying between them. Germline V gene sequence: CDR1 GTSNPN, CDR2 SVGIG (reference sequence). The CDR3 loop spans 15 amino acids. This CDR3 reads CAWSVQAGGNQPQHF. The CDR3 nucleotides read TGTGCCTGGAGTGTACAGGCAGGGGGCAATCAGCCCCAGCATTTT.

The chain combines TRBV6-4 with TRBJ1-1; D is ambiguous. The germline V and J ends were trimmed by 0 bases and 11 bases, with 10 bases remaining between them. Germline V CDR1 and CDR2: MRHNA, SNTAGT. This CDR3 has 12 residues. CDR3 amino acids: CASSDSPGSAFF. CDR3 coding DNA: TGTGCCAGCAGTGACTCGCCCGGGTCGGCTTTCTTT.

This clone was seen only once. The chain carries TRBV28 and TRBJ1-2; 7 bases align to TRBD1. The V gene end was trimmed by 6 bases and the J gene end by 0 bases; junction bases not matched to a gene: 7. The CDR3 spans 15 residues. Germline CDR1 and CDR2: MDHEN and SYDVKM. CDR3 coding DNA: TGTGCCAGCAGGGTGCTCGGGACAGCTAACTATGGCTACACCTTC. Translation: CASRVLGTANYGYTF.

This CDR3 is CASSQADRDRGILAKNIQYF. For the CDR3, the DNA is TGTGCCAGCAGCCAAGCCGACCGGGACAGGGGTATTCTAGCCAAAAACATTCAGTACTTC. This chain uses TRBV3-1 (or the pseudogene TRBV3-2) with TRBJ2-4; 10 bases are a match to TRBD1. Germline trimming cut 1 base from V and 0 bases from J; bases unmatched to any gene: 12. The CDR3 has 20 residues. From germline, CDR1 is LGHDT and CDR2 YNNKEL (reference sequence).